The 20 T cell receptor beta chains reported below all come from one sample, sequenced in a study of identical twins. From the 5' RACE reads, TCRdb called clonotypes with MiXCR, one entry per CDR3 protein. The sample lists fewer than 350,000 distinct CDR3 sequences, 6.5% to 9.5% seen once, with over 2% in the top ten. The same specimen was also included in a second study, on yellow fever vaccine responses in identical twins.

The specimen sequenced was memory (CD45RO+) T cells sorted from blood. These receptors were obtained from a woman under 30 in good health.

This clonotype was picked up many times. The chain links TRBV12-3 or TRBV12-4 to TRBJ1-1, with no clear D. This CDR3 is 11 amino acids long. V shed 7 bases and J shed 8 bases, with 11 bases lying between them. The CDR3 sequence is CASIGAAEAFF. The CDR3 DNA reads TGTGCCAGCATTGGCGCGGCCGAAGCTTTCTTT.

In its sample, this clonotype was seen a few times. The V gene is TRBV18, the J gene TRBJ1-3, with D possibly matching TRBD1 (5 bases). The CDR3 runs to 18 residues. Germline CDR1 is KGHSH and CDR2 is LQKENI. The V and J ends lost 3 bases and 5 bases respectively, with 23 bases between them. The CDR3 DNA is TGTGCCAGCTCACCGACCTCCGGGACGGGGGGAATTAGAAACACCATATATTTT. As protein: CASSPTSGTGGIRNTIYF.

This clonotype was counted many times. This chain links TRBV5-1 with TRBJ1-2; no clear D. The V gene lost 1 base and the J gene lost 2 bases, with 9 bases spanning the gap. The CDR3 length is 14 residues. CDR1 is SGHRS, CDR2 YFSETQ, per germline. The CDR3 loop reads CASSLMAENYGYTF. DNA of the CDR3: TGCGCCAGCAGCTTGATGGCGGAGAACTATGGCTACACCTTC. Together with reference TRBV5-1 and TRBJ1-2, the CDR3 gives the full variable domain: KAGVTQTPRYLIKTRGQQVTLSCSPISGHRSVSWYQQTPGQGLQFLFEYFSETQRNKGNFPGRFSGRQFSNSRSEMNVSTLELGDSALYLCASSLMAENYGYTFGSGTRLTVV.

J is TRBJ2-5 and V is TRBV21-1; the D call TRBD1 from the table was never checked on the DNA. TRBV21-1 is noted as a pseudogene. The CDR3 runs 17 residues. Here the CDR3 DNA reads TGTGCCAGCAGCAAAGGAGGGGGGAACGGAGCACAAGAGACCCAGTACTTC. Its translation: CASSKGGGNGAQETQYF.

The J gene is TRBJ2-1, the V gene TRBV7-8; D may correspond to TRBD1 or TRBD2 (5 bases each). The V end lost 8 bases, the J end lost 5 bases, and 22 bases lay between the germline ends. The CDR3 sequence is 16 residues long. Germline loops: CDR1 SGHVS, CDR2 FQNEAQ. The CDR3 reads CASVPLGEWGHNEQFF. The CDR3, as DNA: TGTGCCAGCGTACCCCTGGGGGAGTGGGGACACAATGAGCAGTTCTTC.

The CDR3 loop is CASSQEVAGGPETQYF. CDR3 nucleotides: TGTGCCAGCAGCCAAGAGGTAGCGGGAGGCCCAGAGACCCAGTACTTC. The chain recombines TRBV4-2 with TRBJ2-5, with 10 bases identical to TRBD2. CDR3 size: 16 residues. V gave up 0 bases and J gave up 4 bases; unmatched junction bases: 5. Germline V gene data show CDR1 as LGHNA and CDR2 as YNFKEQ.

Only a few counts were recorded for this clonotype. This chain links TRBV3-1 with TRBJ1-4, with D tentatively TRBD1 (6 bases). The CDR3 runs to 15 residues. The germline V gene has CDR1 LGHDT and CDR2 YNNKEL (reference sequence). The ends were cut back, 2 bases at V and 7 bases at J, with 14 bases in the middle. The CDR3 spells CASSQTGFGSEKLFF. As DNA, the CDR3 is TGTGCCAGCAGCCAAACAGGGTTTGGGAGTGAAAAACTGTTTTTT.

The CDR3 region is CASSQLLAGVSQFF. In DNA form, the CDR3 reads TGTGCCAGCAGCCAATTACTAGCGGGAGTTTCGCAGTTCTTC. The chain couples TRBV14 to TRBJ2-1, with TRBD2 matching over 11 bases. V was clipped by 2 bases and J by 12 bases; unmatched bases: 6. This CDR3 has 14 residues. CDR1 and CDR2 (germline): SGHDN, FVKESK.

Concerning this clonotype: One end of the junction is discordant with germline, which a read error may explain. This chain connects TRBV7-6 to TRBJ1-5; D perhaps matches TRBD1 (5 bases). Germline lookup yields CDR1 SGHVS and CDR2 FNYEAQ. This CDR3 is 13 amino acids long. As DNA, the CDR3 is TGTGCCAGCAGCCTGGACAACCATCAGCCCCAGCGTTTT. It is translated as CASSLDNHQPQRF.

This sequence joins TRBV27 and TRBJ2-7; TRBD1 agrees at 9 bases. The germline gives CDR1 MNHEY, CDR2 SMNVEV (reference sequence). The CDR3 is 15 residues long. The J segment lost 1 base and the V segment lost 5 bases, leaving 6 bases of the junction unmatched. CDR3 in amino acids: CASSGTGRVSYEQYF. The CDR3 nucleotides read TGTGCCAGCAGTGGGACAGGGAGGGTTTCCTACGAGCAGTACTTC.

This clonotype showed up many times. The J gene is TRBJ2-5, the V gene TRBV12-3 or TRBV12-4; a weak D match, TRBD1 (6 bases). The CDR3 spans 15 residues. Between the trimmed V and J ends, which lost 5 bases and 4 bases, there was a span of 17 bases. Written as DNA, the CDR3 is TGTGCCAGCAGTCCCTCCCGGGTGGGGGCAGAGACCCAGTACTTC. Translation gives CASSPSRVGAETQYF.

This clonotype was detected many times. V is TRBV6-1 and J is TRBJ1-6; D is perhaps TRBD1 (6 bases). Germline CDR1 reads MNHNS; CDR2 reads SASEGT. Trimming pared 6 bases from V and 1 base from J, leaving 10 bases between. The CDR3 runs to 15 residues. CDR3 sequence reads: CASRLQGSYNSPLHF. As DNA, the CDR3 is TGTGCCAGCAGACTACAGGGTTCCTATAATTCACCCCTCCACTTT.

The chain couples TRBV27 to TRBJ1-6, with a weak D call TRBD1 (6 bases). This CDR3 has 16 residues. From germline, CDR1 is MNHEY and CDR2 SMNVEV (reference sequence). Deletions cut 1 base from V and 4 bases from J, with 11 bases between. CDR3 DNA sequence: TGTGCCAGCAGTTTATTCCAGGGGCCATATAATTCACCCCTCCACTTT. Amino acids: CASSLFQGPYNSPLHF.

This clonotype has a handful of counts. V usage is TRBV4-1 and J usage is TRBJ2-2; D uncertain. The CDR3 is 16 residues long. The V and J ends lost 4 bases and 8 bases respectively, with 20 bases between them. Germline V gene sequence: CDR1 MGHRA, CDR2 YSYEKL. The CDR3, as DNA: TGCGCCAGCAGCCGAGGCCGTTGGAGCAAAGGGGGGGAGCTGTTTTTT. This encodes CASSRGRWSKGGELFF.

This clonotype was seen ten or more times. The genes are TRBV10-3 and TRBJ2-7; D may be TRBD2 (6 bases). With 4 bases removed from V and 0 bases from J, the gap between germline ends came to 10 bases. Germline CDR1 reads ENHRY; CDR2 reads SYGVKD. The CDR3 is 14 amino acids. DNA for the CDR3: TGTGCCATCAGTGGCGACGGGAGCTCCTACGAGCAGTACGTC. Its translation is CAISGDGSSYEQYV.

There are many counts of this clonotype. The rearrangement links TRBV28 to TRBJ2-6; 9 bases match TRBD1. CDR1 is MDHEN and CDR2 is SYDVKM in the germline V gene. The trim removed 5 bases at V and 0 bases at J, leaving 8 bases unmatched. This CDR3 comprises 18 residues. CDR3 amino acids: CASSTGTGTLSGANVLTF. The CDR3 DNA reads TGTGCCAGCAGTACCGGGACAGGGACTCTCTCTGGGGCCAACGTCCTGACTTTC.

This clonotype was counted between two and nine times. The chain is built from TRBV21-1 and TRBJ2-3; the table gives TRBD1 as D, unverified against the DNA. TRBV21-1 is assigned pseudogene status. The CDR3 extends over 14 amino acids. The chain's CDR3 is CATPRRPSTDTQYF. CDR3 nucleotide sequence: TGTGCCACCCCCCGACGGCCGAGCACAGATACGCAGTATTTT.

This clonotype was counted a few times. The chain couples TRBV25-1 to TRBJ1-1; TRBD1 is a possible D gene (5 bases). V lost 7 bases, J lost 6 bases, and 24 bases lay in between. CDR3 length: 16 amino acids. Germline loops: CDR1 MGHDK, CDR2 SYGVNS. The CDR3 here is CASTGGGQPPDAEAFF. CDR3 DNA: TGTGCCAGCACCGGTGGGGGTCAGCCCCCGGACGCTGAAGCTTTCTTT. The full variable domain, its missing parts supplied by reference TRBV25-1 and TRBJ1-1, is EADIYQTPRYLVIGTGKKITLECSQTMGHDKMYWYQQDPGMELHLIHYSYGVNSTEKGDLSSESTVSRIRTEHFPLTLESARPSHTSQYLCASTGGGQPPDAEAFFGQGTRLTVV.

The gene calls are TRBV29-1 and TRBJ2-1; D is perhaps TRBD2 (6 bases). The germline CDR1 and CDR2 sequences are SQVTM and ANQGSEA. The CDR3 is made up of 14 amino acids. V was clipped by 5 bases and J by 8 bases, with 19 bases between them. The CDR3 loop reads CSVSQGGGGYEQFF. CDR3 nucleotide sequence: TGCAGCGTTTCCCAGGGCGGAGGAGGGTATGAGCAGTTCTTC.

Many counts were recorded for this clonotype. This sequence joins TRBV20-1 and TRBJ2-3, with D uncertain. V lost 6 bases to trimming and J lost 5 bases, with 21 bases between them. This CDR3 region has 15 residues. The germline CDR1 and CDR2 sequences are DFQATT and SNEGSKA (reference sequence). The CDR3 DNA is TGCAGTGCCTATACATGGCAGGAGTACGGAGATACGCAGTATTTT. Residues: CSAYTWQEYGDTQYF.